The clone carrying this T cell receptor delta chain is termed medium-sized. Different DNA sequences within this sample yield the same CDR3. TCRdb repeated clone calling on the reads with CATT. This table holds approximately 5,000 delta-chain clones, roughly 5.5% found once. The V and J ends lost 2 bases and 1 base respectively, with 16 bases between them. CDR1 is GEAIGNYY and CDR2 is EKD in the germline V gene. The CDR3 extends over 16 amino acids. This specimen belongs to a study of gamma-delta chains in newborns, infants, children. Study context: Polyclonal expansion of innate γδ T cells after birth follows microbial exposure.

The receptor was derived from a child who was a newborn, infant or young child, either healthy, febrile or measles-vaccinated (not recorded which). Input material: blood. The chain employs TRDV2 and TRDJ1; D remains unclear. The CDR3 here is CACDSLAGDFTDKLIF. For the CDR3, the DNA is TGTGCCTGTGACAGTTTGGCTGGTGATTTCACCGATAAACTCATCTTT.